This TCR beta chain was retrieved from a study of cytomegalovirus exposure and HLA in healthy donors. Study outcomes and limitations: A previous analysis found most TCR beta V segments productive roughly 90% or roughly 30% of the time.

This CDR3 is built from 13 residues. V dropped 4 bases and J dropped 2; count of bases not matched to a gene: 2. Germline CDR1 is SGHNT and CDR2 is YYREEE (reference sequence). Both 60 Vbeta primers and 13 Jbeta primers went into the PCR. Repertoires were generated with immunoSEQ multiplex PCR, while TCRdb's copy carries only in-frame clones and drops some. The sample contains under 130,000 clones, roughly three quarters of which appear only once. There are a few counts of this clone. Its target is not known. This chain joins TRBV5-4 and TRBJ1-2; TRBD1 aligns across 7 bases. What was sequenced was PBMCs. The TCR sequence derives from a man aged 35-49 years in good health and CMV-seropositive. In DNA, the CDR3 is TGTGCCAGCAGCATGGGACAGAACTATGGCTACACCTTC. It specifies CASSMGQNYGYTF.